These 32 T cell receptor beta chains share one sample of origin, sequenced in a study of T cells in Graves' hyperthyroidism and ophthalmopathy. RNA transcripts were the template for amplifying TCR beta CDR3 regions. The TCR CDR3 was amplified in a first-round RT-PCR using the HTBI primer set. TCRdb re-derived calls from the multiplex PCR reads in MiXCR, one entry per CDR3 protein. The sample consists of around 520,000 distinct CDR3 sequences, around 15% of them appearing once. Sequenced material: blood. All receptors derive from a woman in her thirties or forties with Graves' hyperthyroidism.

This clonotype was seen at least ten times. The gene calls are TRBV18 and TRBJ2-2; TRBD1 matches 9 bases. Trimming cost V 5 bases and J 4 bases; bases outside gene matches: 5. Germline loops: CDR1 KGHSH, CDR2 LQKENI. The CDR3 runs to 15 residues. Here the CDR3 reads CASSSGTGFTGELFF. For the CDR3, the DNA is TGTGCCAGCTCATCCGGGACAGGGTTCACCGGGGAGCTGTTTTTT.

This rearrangement joins TRBV5-1 to TRBJ2-7; D is ambiguous. Germline V gene data show CDR1 as SGHRS and CDR2 as YFSETQ. The CDR3 sequence is 15 residues long. V lost 0 bases and J lost 0, with 10 bases in between. The CDR3 region has the DNA TGCGCCAGCAGCTTGGAAACGGCAGTCTCCTACGAGCAGTACTTC. This sequence encodes CASSLETAVSYEQYF.

This clonotype was recorded many times. The chain employs TRBV11-3 and TRBJ1-1; TRBD1 matches at 10 bases. This CDR3 has 14 residues. Germline-derived CDR1 and CDR2 are SGHNT and YENEEA. V was clipped by 10 bases and J by 1 base; unmatched bases: 6. CDR3 in amino acids: CATQRQGANTEAFF. CDR3 DNA: TGTGCCACCCAGAGACAGGGGGCGAACACTGAAGCTTTCTTT.

This clonotype was detected a few times. V gene TRBV6-5 combines with J gene TRBJ1-2, with D maybe TRBD1 (6 bases). Looked up from germline, CDR1 is MNHEY and CDR2 is SVGAGI. This CDR3 spans 15 amino acids. V was trimmed by 0 bases and J by 5 bases, leaving 13 bases between them. The CDR3 coding sequence is TGTGCCAGCAGTTACTCGAGAACAGGGTCATATGGCTACACCTTC. Its translation: CASSYSRTGSYGYTF.

Remarks on this clonotype: A single base separates this from a much larger clone, so it may be a read error. The CDR3 does not close with the conserved phenylalanine or tryptophan, likely indicating a read error. This chain joins TRBV5-1 and TRBJ2-2; 13 positions match TRBD2. The germline gives CDR1 SGHRS, CDR2 YFSETQ. The CDR3 extends over 17 amino acids. The V segment lost 4 bases and the J segment 7 bases; nucleotides outside the gene matches: 10. DNA of the CDR3: TGCGCCAGCAGCCAAGCTTGGACTAGCGGGAGCAACGGGGAGCTGTTTTCT. Encoded protein: CASSQAWTSGSNGELFS.

This clonotype was found many times. CDR3 sequence reads: CASSIAVSSYNEQFF. The DNA for the CDR3 is TGTGCCAGTAGTATAGCGGTAAGCTCCTACAATGAGCAGTTCTTC. The rearrangement joins TRBV19 to TRBJ2-1; D call uncertain. Trimming removed 1 base from V and 0 bases from J, with 7 bases in between. Per germline, CDR1 LNHDA and CDR2 SQIVND (reference sequence). The CDR3 runs to 15 residues.

This clonotype was counted a few times. The V call is TRBV6-2 or TRBV6-3, the J call TRBJ2-2; TRBD2 agrees at 12 bases. From germline, CDR1 is MNHEY and CDR2 SVGEGT. Trimming removed 8 bases from V and 6 bases from J; junction bases left unmatched: 10. CDR3 length: 16 residues. CDR3 residues: CASRLAGGPQAGELFF. CDR3 sequence (DNA): TGTGCCAGCCGGCTAGCGGGAGGGCCCCAGGCCGGGGAGCTGTTTTTT.

This clonotype has only a few counts. This rearrangement joins TRBV6-6 to TRBJ1-1; D might be TRBD1 (6 bases). This CDR3 region has 16 residues. Germline V gives CDR1 MNHNY, CDR2 SVGAGI (reference sequence). V lost 2 bases, J lost 7 bases, and 20 bases lay in between. CDR3 nucleotides: TGTGCCAGCAGTTACCCGCCAGGGGACCCAGGTGGTGAAGCTTTCTTT. It translates to CASSYPPGDPGGEAFF.

In DNA form, the CDR3 reads TGTGCCAGCAGTCCTATGGGGGAGCCTAACAATGAGCAGTTCTTC. This translates into CASSPMGEPNNEQFF. The gene calls are TRBV28 and TRBJ2-1; perhaps D is TRBD1 or TRBD2 (5 bases each). The germline V and J ends were trimmed by 5 bases and 5 bases, with 16 bases remaining between them. This CDR3 has 15 amino acids. CDR1 is MDHEN, CDR2 SYDVKM, per germline.

This clonotype was detected ten times or more. V and J are TRBV27 and TRBJ2-5, with 13 bases aligning to TRBD2. V shed 8 bases, J shed 5 bases, and the junction held 5 bases outside the gene matches. Germline CDR1 MNHEY, CDR2 SMNVEV (reference sequence). The CDR3 sequence is 14 residues long. The CDR3 reads CASGLAGDRETQYF. The DNA of the CDR3 is TGTGCCAGCGGACTAGCGGGAGATCGGGAGACCCAGTACTTC.

This clonotype was seen repeatedly, ten times or more. CDR3 nucleotide sequence: TGTGCCATCAGTGTGCGGACAGGGGGCGTCGCTGGAAACACCATATATTTT. Translated: CAISVRTGGVAGNTIYF. The chain combines TRBV10-3 with TRBJ1-3; 11 positions agree with TRBD1. Per the germline V gene, CDR1 is ENHRY and CDR2 is SYGVKD. The CDR3 spans 17 residues. Trimming took 4 bases from V and 2 from J; bases not matched to a gene: 7.

This clonotype was counted many times. The gene calls are TRBV11-2 and TRBJ2-2; 11 bases match TRBD2. After removal of 5 bases from V and 3 bases from J, the junction contained 5 bases not matched to a gene. CDR1 and CDR2 (germline): SGHAT, FQNNGV. This CDR3 is 16 amino acids long. DNA of the CDR3: TGTGCCAGCAGCGTGGGGACTAGCGGATACACCGGGGAGCTGTTTTTT. Protein product: CASSVGTSGYTGELFF. The variable domain in full, with the rest retrieved from reference TRBV11-2 and TRBJ2-2, is EAGVAQSPRYKIIEKRQSVAFWCNPISGHATLYWYQQILGQGPKLLIQFQNNGVVDDSQLPKDRFSAERLKGVDSTLKIQPAKLEDSAVYLCASSVGTSGYTGELFFGEGSRLTVL.

The V gene is TRBV9, the J gene TRBJ2-7; 12 bases are shared with TRBD1. Looked up from germline, CDR1 is SGDLS and CDR2 is YYNGEE. The CDR3 has 15 amino acids. V shed 0 bases and J 6 bases; nucleotides not matched to a gene: 4. CDR3 DNA: TGTGCCAGCAGCGTAGAGGGACAGGGGGCGATCGAGCAGTACTTC. Amino acid sequence: CASSVEGQGAIEQYF.

This chain joins TRBV6-1 and TRBJ2-7; 7 positions match TRBD2. V lost 2 bases to trimming and J lost 4 bases; unmatched junction nucleotides: 5. CDR1 MNHNS and CDR2 SASEGT come from the germline V gene. CDR3 length equals 14 residues. CDR3 bases: TGTGCCAGCAGTGAACGGCGGGAGAGGTACGAGCAGTACTTC. Its protein is CASSERRERYEQYF.

V usage is TRBV6-6 and J usage is TRBJ2-1; TRBD1 aligns across 8 bases. Trimming took 2 bases from V and 6 from J; bases not matched to a gene: 6. This CDR3 region has 15 residues. Germline CDR1 and CDR2: MNHNY and SVGAGI (reference sequence). The CDR3 DNA reads TGTGCCAGCAGTTACCACAGGGGGGACCCCAATGAGCAGTTCTTC. Its translation is CASSYHRGDPNEQFF.

This clonotype was recorded many times. The rearrangement joins TRBV24-1 to TRBJ2-1; no clear D gene. CDR1 and CDR2 (germline): KGHDR, SFDVKD. The CDR3 loop spans 14 amino acids. With 4 bases removed from V and 0 bases from J, the gap between germline ends came to 6 bases. As DNA, the CDR3 is TGTGCCACCAGTGACCCCGTCTCCTACAATGAGCAGTTCTTC. This encodes CATSDPVSYNEQFF.

The table lists this clonotype with many counts. This rearrangement joins TRBV18 to TRBJ2-7; D might be TRBD2 (5 bases). With 3 bases removed from V and 0 bases from J, the gap between germline ends came to 15 bases. CDR1 KGHSH and CDR2 LQKENI come from the germline V gene. This CDR3 is built from 16 residues. This CDR3 is CASSPVAGSSSYEQYF. For the CDR3, the DNA is TGTGCCAGCTCACCTGTGGCGGGTAGCAGCTCCTACGAGCAGTACTTC.

A remark on this clonotype: Sequence at one end of the junction differs from germline and may be a read error. V gene TRBV20-1 combines with J gene TRBJ2-1; 11 bases match TRBD2. Germline CDR1 is DFQATT and CDR2 is SNEGSKA (reference sequence). The CDR3 consists of 14 residues. This chain's CDR3 is CNAISGRGSHEQFF. The CDR3 DNA reads as TGCAATGCTATTAGCGGGAGGGGAAGTCATGAGCAGTTCTTC.

Many counts were recorded for this clonotype. The chain recombines TRBV5-1 with TRBJ2-7, with 7 bases that match TRBD2. V lost 5 bases and J lost 4; bases outside the gene matches: 9. This CDR3 has 14 residues. Per the germline V gene, CDR1 is SGHRS and CDR2 is YFSETQ. CDR3 in amino acids: CASSLAAGLYEQYF. The CDR3 DNA reads as TGCGCCAGCAGTCTAGCAGCGGGACTTTACGAGCAGTACTTC.

The chain joins TRBV19 to TRBJ2-1; D not certain. This CDR3 has 15 residues. Deletions cut 5 bases from V and 0 bases from J, with 11 bases between. The V gene's germline CDR1 is LNHDA and CDR2 SQIVND (reference sequence). The CDR3 is CASSWQFVSYNEQFF. The CDR3 bases are TGTGCCAGTAGTTGGCAATTTGTCTCCTACAATGAGCAGTTCTTC.

This clonotype occurred many times. The rearrangement joins TRBV2 to TRBJ2-3, with no clear D. The CDR3 has 12 residues. Trimming cost V 6 bases and J 6 bases, with 10 bases left between them. Germline V CDR1 and CDR2: SNHLY, FYNNEI. DNA of the CDR3: TGTGCCAGCAGACTACACCGGGATACGCAGTATTTT. Its protein product is CASRLHRDTQYF.

This clonotype was found many times. The chain is built from TRBV20-1 and TRBJ2-1, with 14 bases fitting TRBD2. This CDR3 is built from 17 residues. CDR1 is DFQATT, CDR2 SNEGSKA, per germline (reference sequence). The ends lost 6 bases at V and 8 bases at J; junction bases unmatched: 15. As DNA, the CDR3 is TGCAGTGCCCCAGCCCATACGACTAGCGGGAGGGCCGATGAGCAGTTCTTC. As protein: CSAPAHTTSGRADEQFF.

The sample holds a few counts of this clonotype. The V and J genes are TRBV2 and TRBJ2-5; 11 bases align to TRBD2. The CDR3 runs 14 residues. The V gene end was trimmed by 4 bases and the J gene end by 5 bases; junction bases not matched to a gene: 3. Germline V lookup: CDR1 SNHLY, CDR2 FYNNEI. CDR3 DNA: TGTGCCAGCAGTGGACTAGCGGGACGGGAGACCCAGTACTTC. Its protein is CASSGLAGRETQYF.

This clonotype was seen only a few times. The rearrangement uses TRBV12-3 or TRBV12-4 and TRBJ1-5, with 11 bases identical to TRBD1. CDR3 length: 16 residues. V lost 6 bases and J lost 6; bases outside the gene matches: 10. This CDR3 is CASRGGTGGLSQPQHF. In DNA, the CDR3 is TGTGCCAGCAGAGGGGGGACAGGGGGGTTGAGTCAGCCCCAGCATTTT.

This clonotype was counted between two and nine times. This chain links TRBV19 with TRBJ1-5, with 7 positions matching TRBD1. With 7 bases clipped from V and 5 bases from J, the junction kept 8 bases outside the gene matches. This CDR3 region has 14 residues. Per the germline V gene, CDR1 is LNHDA and CDR2 is SQIVND (reference sequence). Written as DNA, the CDR3 is TGTGCCAGTACTTACAGGGGAGGTGATCAGCCCCAGCATTTT. Translation gives CASTYRGGDQPQHF.

The V and J genes are TRBV6-1 and TRBJ2-3; either TRBD1 or TRBD2 may fit D (5 bases each). Germline CDR1 reads MNHNS; CDR2 reads SASEGT. This CDR3 contains 15 residues. The V end lost 5 bases, the J end lost 2 bases, and 14 bases lay between the germline ends. Written as DNA, the CDR3 is TGTGCCAGCAGTTCTTGGGGGACCAACACAGATACGCAGTATTTT. This codes for CASSSWGTNTDTQYF.

This clonotype has only one observation. This chain uses TRBV25-1 with TRBJ2-7; 8 bases fit TRBD1. CDR3 length: 15 amino acids. CDR1 and CDR2 (germline): MGHDK, SYGVNS. The V and J ends lost 4 bases and 5 bases, in that order; junction bases with no gene match: 10. CDR3: CASSVSGGRRHEQYF. In DNA, the CDR3 is TGTGCCAGCAGTGTTTCAGGGGGCCGTCGACACGAGCAGTACTTC.

The sample holds many counts of this clonotype. The chain carries TRBV28 and TRBJ2-3, with 9 bases matching TRBD1. V dropped 4 bases and J dropped 2; count of bases not matched to a gene: 4. Germline loops: CDR1 MDHEN, CDR2 SYDVKM. The CDR3 covers 15 residues. In DNA form, the CDR3 reads TGTGCCAGCAGTTCCGGACAGGGGAACACAGATACGCAGTATTTT. Protein sequence: CASSSGQGNTDTQYF.

In this sample, this clonotype turned up many times. The chain is built from TRBV7-3 and TRBJ2-1, with 10 bases fitting TRBD2. With 5 bases clipped from V and 7 bases from J, the junction kept 2 bases outside the gene matches. This CDR3 region has 13 residues. CDR1 is SGHTA and CDR2 is FQGTGA in the germline V gene. CDR3 sequence reads: CASSKGLANEQFF. CDR3 nucleotide sequence: TGTGCCAGCAGCAAGGGACTAGCGAATGAGCAGTTCTTC.

In its sample, this clonotype was seen a few times. The genes are TRBV7-2 and TRBJ1-3; TRBD1 matches at 9 bases. CDR1 and CDR2 (germline): SGHTA, FQGNSA. The CDR3 consists of 15 residues. Losses at the gene ends were 5 bases for V and 3 bases for J; bases not matched to a gene: 5. The CDR3 nucleotides are TGTGCCAGCAGCCCGGGACAGGGAGGTGGAAACACCATATATTTT. Translating gives CASSPGQGGGNTIYF.

The sample holds many counts of this clonotype. The chain carries TRBV20-1 and TRBJ2-2; 10 bases are a match to TRBD2. The CDR3 length is 17 residues. Trimming took 0 bases from V and 3 from J; bases not matched to a gene: 7. Germline CDR1 DFQATT, CDR2 SNEGSKA (reference sequence). The CDR3 reads CSARDPRTSGYTGELFF. As DNA, the CDR3 is TGCAGTGCTAGAGACCCAAGGACTAGCGGCTACACCGGGGAGCTGTTTTTT.

This chain joins TRBV6-1 and TRBJ1-3; 10 bases are a match to TRBD1. The germline gives CDR1 MNHNS, CDR2 SASEGT. The CDR3 consists of 16 residues. V shed 4 bases and J 2 bases; nucleotides not matched to a gene: 5. The chain's CDR3 is CASSGTGGLAGNTIYF. Here the CDR3 DNA reads TGTGCCAGCAGTGGGACAGGGGGATTAGCTGGAAACACCATATATTTT.